This T cell receptor (beta chain) is from a study of glioma-infiltrating T cells after dendritic cell vaccination. Notes on the study in general: No direct clonality-survival link was found; a diverse polyclonal response may matter.

Notes on this clone: Antigen unknown.

Up to 2 ug genomic DNA was used for TCRB CDR3 amplification. Some clones are missing from TCRdb's copy, which holds only in-frame ones; the method was immunoSEQ multiplex PCR. The data contain tens of thousands of clones, 70% to 90% of them singletons. Noted time point: after dendritic cell vaccination, including at tumor progression/relapse. None of the glioblastoma patients had an isocitrate dehydrogenase mutation. CDR1 and CDR2 from the germline V gene are MDHEN and SYDVKM. The length of the CDR3 is 12 residues. Trimming cost V 3 bases and J 3 bases, with 5 bases left between them. Specimen: blood, collected after dendritic cell vaccination. The genes are TRBV28 and TRBJ1-2; D is uncertain. This TCR was recovered from a human donor with glioblastoma. CDR3 nucleotide sequence: TGTGCCAGCAGTTTCACGGACTATGGCTACACCTTC. The encoded protein is CASSFTDYGYTF.